The 28 T cell receptor beta chains below were found in one sample sequenced in a study of T cells in tuberculosis. Stated time point: new active TB diagnosis, blood taken before or within 7 days of starting treatment. Produced via immunoSEQ multiplex PCR; TCRdb's table is partial and in-frame only. This sample has fewer than 40,000 clones; around 93% occur once, and the top ten carry less than 2.5%. Sequenced here: PBMCs, sampled at tuberculosis diagnosis. These receptors originate from an adult with tuberculosis.

The chain couples TRBV7-2 to TRBJ2-1, with a weak D call TRBD2 (7 bases). There are 14 residues in the CDR3. Germline V lookup: CDR1 SGHTA, CDR2 FQGNSA. V was trimmed by 1 base and J by 6 bases, leaving 10 bases between them. The CDR3 DNA sequence: TGTGCCAGCAGCTTAGGCGGGGGCCTCAATGAGCAGTTCTTC. Translated, it gives CASSLGGGLNEQFF. Looking up the rest from reference TRBV7-2 and TRBJ2-1 gives the full variable domain: GAGVSQSPSNKVTEKGKDVELRCDPISGHTALYWYRQSLGQGLEFLIYFQGNSAPDKSGLPSDRFSAERTGGSVSTLTIQRTQQEDSAVYLCASSLGGGLNEQFFGPGTRLTVL.

This chain connects TRBV11-3 to TRBJ2-7; no reliable D call. CDR1 is SGHNT, CDR2 YENEEA, per germline. This CDR3 region has 13 residues. The V gene lost 3 bases and the J gene lost 6 bases, with 12 bases spanning the gap. DNA of the CDR3: TGTGCCAGCAGCTTCGTTTTAAGCTCCGAGCAGTACTTC. It yields the protein CASSFVLSSEQYF.

This clone has more than one count but fewer than ten. The chain's CDR3 is CASSETAHSNQPQHF. CDR3 nucleotide sequence: TGTGCCAGCAGTGAAACAGCCCATAGCAATCAGCCCCAGCATTTT. The J gene is TRBJ1-5, the V gene TRBV6-1; D ambiguous. V lost 2 bases to trimming and J lost 0 bases, with 8 bases between them. Germline V CDR1 and CDR2: MNHNS, SASEGT. The CDR3 contains 15 residues.

The V call is TRBV7-2, the J call TRBJ1-3; the match to TRBD1 covers 8 bases. V gave up 3 bases and J gave up 2 bases; unmatched junction bases: 3. The CDR3 length is 15 residues. Germline V gene data show CDR1 as SGHTA and CDR2 as FQGNSA. This chain's CDR3 is CASSFTGGPGNTIYF. The DNA of the CDR3 is TGTGCCAGCAGCTTTACAGGGGGACCTGGAAACACCATATATTTT.

The sample holds one count of this clone. This chain uses TRBV7-3 with TRBJ2-7, with 9 bases aligning to TRBD1. V gave up 1 base and J gave up 5 bases; unmatched junction bases: 15. The germline V gene has CDR1 SGHTA and CDR2 FQGTGA. The CDR3 loop spans 18 amino acids. The CDR3 sequence: CASSLSPGFPGQGHEQYF. CDR3 in DNA: TGTGCCAGCAGCTTAAGCCCTGGGTTCCCGGGACAGGGCCACGAGCAGTACTTC.

This chain connects TRBV2 to TRBJ1-1; D is ambiguous. The V gene lost 5 bases and the J gene lost 0 bases, with 10 bases spanning the gap. The germline CDR1 and CDR2 sequences are SNHLY and FYNNEI. The CDR3 is made up of 14 amino acids. CDR3 DNA: TGTGCCAGCAGTCCCGCCGGGATGAACACTGAAGCTTTCTTT. Its translation: CASSPAGMNTEAFF.

The chain joins TRBV14 to TRBJ1-2; 7 nucleotides agree with TRBD1. Germline V CDR1 and CDR2: SGHDN, FVKESK. V lost 3 bases and J lost 6; bases outside the gene matches: 16. CDR3 length: 17 amino acids. The CDR3 DNA reads as TGTGCCAGCAGCCATCCCGACAGGGAGTACCTTCTGAATGGCTACACCTTC. Translated, it gives CASSHPDREYLLNGYTF.

This chain links TRBV18 with TRBJ1-1; perhaps TRBD1 as D (5 bases). The CDR3 totals 15 residues. From germline, CDR1 is KGHSH and CDR2 LQKENI. The V gene lost 3 bases and the J gene lost 5 bases, with 16 bases spanning the gap. The CDR3 sequence is CASSPRAQGGTEAFF. CDR3 nucleotide sequence: TGTGCCAGCTCACCCCGGGCCCAGGGTGGTACTGAAGCTTTCTTT.

V gene TRBV11-1 combines with J gene TRBJ2-3, with D maybe TRBD1 (6 bases). Looked up from germline, CDR1 is SGHAT and CDR2 is FQDESV (reference sequence). The V end was cut by 3 bases, the J end by 5 bases, with 12 bases between. The CDR3 has 14 residues. DNA of the CDR3: TGTGCCAGCAGCTTCCCAGGGGCGGGAGATACGCAGTATTTT. It translates to CASSFPGAGDTQYF.

The chain carries TRBV9 and TRBJ2-1, with D possibly TRBD2 on 6 matching bases. CDR1 is SGDLS, CDR2 YYNGEE, per germline. The germline V and J ends were trimmed by 3 bases and 4 bases, with 11 bases remaining between them. The CDR3 is 14 amino acids. CDR3 sequence reads: CASSGGDLYNEQFF. The DNA for the CDR3 is TGTGCCAGCAGCGGGGGGGACTTGTACAATGAGCAGTTCTTC.

The J gene is TRBJ2-7, the V gene TRBV28, with D possibly matching TRBD1 (5 bases). The CDR3 spans 12 residues. Germline CDR1 and CDR2: MDHEN and SYDVKM. The CDR3 region is CVSSGYSYEQYV. DNA for the CDR3: TGTGTCAGTTCAGGGTACTCCTACGAGCAGTACGTC.

The V and J genes are TRBV6-5 and TRBJ1-3; 7 nucleotides agree with TRBD1. CDR1 and CDR2 from the germline V gene are MNHEY and SVGAGI. CDR3 length: 15 amino acids. V lost 4 bases, J lost 2 bases, and 5 bases stayed unmatched. CDR3 nucleotides: TGTGCCAGCAGTTCCTTCGGGACAGCTGGAAACACCATATATTTT. Translation gives CASSSFGTAGNTIYF.

V gene TRBV30 combines with J gene TRBJ1-5, with 7 bases that match TRBD1. This CDR3 region has 16 residues. V shed 0 bases, J shed 3 bases, and the junction held 8 bases outside the gene matches. CDR1 and CDR2 from the germline V gene are GTSNPN and SVGIG (reference sequence). The CDR3 region is CAWSVPGTVFNQPQHF. DNA for the CDR3: TGTGCCTGGAGTGTACCCGGGACAGTCTTCAATCAGCCCCAGCATTTT.

This chain links TRBV2 with TRBJ2-1; TRBD2 agrees at 8 bases. The germline CDR1 and CDR2 sequences are SNHLY and FYNNEI. The CDR3 contains 14 residues. Trimming at V came to 7 bases and at J to 6 bases, leaving 8 bases not matched to a gene. The CDR3 DNA reads TGTGCCAGCACTCGCGGGACTAGGGTCAATGAGCAGTTCTTC. This codes for CASTRGTRVNEQFF.

The genes are TRBV5-1 and TRBJ1-1; D may be TRBD1 (6 bases). This CDR3 is 14 amino acids long. Trimming cost V 4 bases and J 2 bases, with 12 bases left between them. Germline assignment: CDR1 SGHRS and CDR2 YFSETQ. Here the CDR3 DNA reads TGCGCCAGCAGCCTCCGACAGGAAAACACTGAAGCTTTCTTT. Residues: CASSLRQENTEAFF.

This chain joins TRBV5-8 and TRBJ2-7; 10 bases match TRBD1. CDR1 is SGHTS, CDR2 YDEGEE, per germline. This CDR3 comprises 15 residues. Losses at the gene ends were 1 base for V and 4 bases for J; bases not matched to a gene: 5. The CDR3 DNA reads as TGTGCCAGCAGCTTGTGGACAGGGGGTATGTACGAGCAGTACTTC. Translating gives CASSLWTGGMYEQYF.

J is TRBJ1-1 and V is TRBV5-1; 8 bases line up with TRBD1. V lost 4 bases to trimming and J lost 4 bases; unmatched junction nucleotides: 3. CDR1 is SGHRS, CDR2 YFSETQ, per germline. This CDR3 has 13 amino acids. The CDR3 is CASSQDRATEAFF. The CDR3, as DNA: TGCGCCAGCAGCCAGGACAGGGCCACTGAAGCTTTCTTT.

The rearrangement links TRBV5-6 to TRBJ1-1; TRBD1 aligns across 8 bases. Germline V gene data show CDR1 as SGHDT and CDR2 as YYEEEE. This CDR3 is built from 15 residues. V was clipped by 4 bases and J by 4 bases; unmatched bases: 9. The CDR3 here is CASSPGQGGGTEAFF. DNA for the CDR3: TGTGCCAGCAGCCCAGGACAGGGCGGCGGCACTGAAGCTTTCTTT.

The rearrangement joins TRBV19 to TRBJ1-1; 8 positions agree with TRBD1. V trimming: 7 bases; J trimming: 3 bases; junction bases outside the gene matches: 7. CDR1 and CDR2 (germline): LNHDA, SQIVND (reference sequence). There are 14 residues in the CDR3. The CDR3 loop reads CASISDRAYTEAFF. CDR3 in DNA: TGTGCCAGTATTTCGGACAGGGCTTACACTGAAGCTTTCTTT.

V is TRBV9 and J is TRBJ1-1; 10 positions agree with TRBD1. The CDR3 loop spans 15 amino acids. CDR1 is SGDLS, CDR2 YYNGEE, per germline. V dropped 0 bases and J dropped 7; count of bases not matched to a gene: 6. CDR3 sequence (DNA): TGTGCCAGCAGCGTAGGGACAGGGGGGTTGGGTGAAGCTTTCTTT. The encoded protein is CASSVGTGGLGEAFF.

Only one count was recorded for this clone. This chain uses TRBV6-6 with TRBJ2-2; TRBD2 is a possible D gene (6 bases). The CDR3 runs to 15 residues. In germline, CDR1 is MNHNY, CDR2 SVGAGI (reference sequence). Trimming took off 5 bases at V and 3 bases at J, with 13 bases between the two ends. The CDR3 spells CASSLGGAYTGELFF. Here the CDR3 DNA reads TGTGCCAGCAGTCTAGGCGGGGCCTACACCGGGGAGCTGTTTTTT.

This clone was recorded only once. The chain links TRBV6-5 to TRBJ1-2; TRBD1 matches at 8 bases. CDR3 length equals 16 residues. Germline V gene lookup returns CDR1 MNHEY and CDR2 SVGAGI. Unmatched junction bases numbered 7, after V lost 0 bases and J lost 4 bases. The DNA for the CDR3 is TGTGCCAGCAGTTACTCATCCAGGGGGCAGGTCTATGGCTACACCTTC. Amino acid sequence: CASSYSSRGQVYGYTF.

This clone was detected once. The chain links TRBV4-2 to TRBJ1-6; perhaps TRBD1 as D (6 bases). This CDR3 is 17 amino acids long. Trimming removed 4 bases at V and 5 bases at J, with 18 bases between. In germline, CDR1 is LGHNA, CDR2 YNFKEQ. CDR3 sequence (DNA): TGTGCCAGCAGCCCCGCCCTCTCAGGGGTCGATAATTCACCCCTCCACTTT. Its protein is CASSPALSGVDNSPLHF.

The chain carries TRBV6-1 and TRBJ1-2, with 8 bases aligning to TRBD1. The V segment lost 0 bases and the J segment 8 bases; nucleotides outside the gene matches: 5. The germline V gene has CDR1 MNHNS and CDR2 SASEGT. The CDR3 is 14 amino acids. This chain's CDR3 is CASSEATGAEGYTF. In DNA, the CDR3 is TGTGCCAGCAGTGAAGCGACAGGGGCGGAGGGCTACACCTTC.

The table lists this clone with a few counts. The V gene is TRBV13, the J gene TRBJ2-1; D possibly corresponds to TRBD2 (5 bases). The ends were cut back, 3 bases at V and 10 bases at J, with 13 bases in the middle. The CDR3 length is 13 residues. Germline CDR1 and CDR2: PRHDT and FYEKMQ (reference sequence). CDR3 in DNA: TGTGCCAGCAGCTTTCTTAGAGGGCTCGAGCAGTTCTTC. This encodes CASSFLRGLEQFF.

The CDR3 DNA is TGTGCCACGGCGCAAGGTCAGGATCAGCCCCAGCATTTT. Residues: CATAQGQDQPQHF. The chain links TRBV10-3 to TRBJ1-5; D unresolved. V was shortened by 10 bases and J by 5 bases, with 15 bases between the two germline ends. Per the germline V gene, CDR1 is ENHRY and CDR2 is SYGVKD. The CDR3 runs 13 residues.

V and J are TRBV9 and TRBJ2-1; D is unresolved. Germline V gives CDR1 SGDLS, CDR2 YYNGEE. This CDR3 is built from 16 residues. Trimming pared 0 bases from V and 0 bases from J, leaving 10 bases between. The chain's CDR3 is CASSVGSSPSYNEQFF. The CDR3 DNA reads TGTGCCAGCAGCGTAGGTTCCTCTCCCTCCTACAATGAGCAGTTCTTC.

The chain couples TRBV10-3 to TRBJ2-1, with 9 bases identical to TRBD2. The V segment lost 4 bases and the J segment 7 bases; nucleotides outside the gene matches: 14. The CDR3 contains 17 residues. Germline-derived CDR1 and CDR2 are ENHRY and SYGVKD. CDR3 protein: CAISGANGGAGGNEQFF. The CDR3 nucleotides are TGTGCCATCAGTGGGGCAAATGGGGGAGCGGGGGGAAATGAGCAGTTCTTC.